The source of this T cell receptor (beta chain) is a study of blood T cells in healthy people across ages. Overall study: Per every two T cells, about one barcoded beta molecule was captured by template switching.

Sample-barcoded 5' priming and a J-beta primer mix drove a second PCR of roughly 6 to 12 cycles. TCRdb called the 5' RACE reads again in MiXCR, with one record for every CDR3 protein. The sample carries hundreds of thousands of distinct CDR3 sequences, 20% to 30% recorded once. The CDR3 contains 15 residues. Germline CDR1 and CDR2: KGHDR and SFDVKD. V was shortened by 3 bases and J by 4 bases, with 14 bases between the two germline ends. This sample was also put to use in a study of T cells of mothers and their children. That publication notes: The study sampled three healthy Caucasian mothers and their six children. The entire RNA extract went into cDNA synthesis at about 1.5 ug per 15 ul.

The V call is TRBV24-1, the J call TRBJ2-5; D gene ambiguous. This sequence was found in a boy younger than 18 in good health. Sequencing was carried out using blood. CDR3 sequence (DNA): TGTGCCACCAGTGATGTTCACGGGCCGAGAGAGACCCAGTACTTC. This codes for CATSDVHGPRETQYF.